Here is one T cell receptor beta chain with its context. These data come from a study of blood T cell repertoires in COVID-19. Per the original methods: Estimated nucleated cell counts came from reference gene primer amplification. TCRdb keeps only in-frame clones here, not all; method: immunoSEQ multiplex PCR. Clonal size and the V and J genes are those of that table, whereas D and trimming came from the DNA. The sample contains approximately 250,000 clones, around nine tenths of which appear only once. Sequencing was done on a sample of peripheral blood. This receptor was taken from a woman in her 70s with COVID-19, enrolled during active disease.

CDR3 sequence reads: CASSITGGNYGYTF. The CDR3 bases are TGTGCCAGCTCCATAACAGGGGGCAACTATGGCTACACCTTC. This chain joins TRBV18 and TRBJ1-2, with 9 positions matching TRBD1. The V and J ends lost 6 bases and 2 bases, in that order; junction bases with no gene match: 4. CDR1 and CDR2 from the germline V gene are KGHSH and LQKENI. The CDR3 has 14 residues.